This T cell receptor (beta chain) was sequenced for a study of blood T cell repertoires in COVID-19 (dated by TCRdb to about 2020). General notes on the study: Collaborator samples came from the United States, Italy and Spain and covered acute and convalescent phases of COVID-19. The repertoires were made available in a free public database intended to serve as a resource for research on the immune response to SARS-CoV-2. The material from the prospective study consisted of cDNA or gDNA derived from T cells, B-cell-depleted T cells, or PBMCs. The samples were drawn from two sources: the first 160 participants of the ongoing ImmuneRACE study, and 950 to 1,500 subjects contributed by 6 global collaborators. Where HLA class I and class II types were available, the types were taken from metadata supplied by the sample provider, not from assay-based typing. Subjects who had been exposed to COVID-19, were actively infected with it, or had recovered from it provided the deeply sampled blood TCRbeta repertoires that made up the dataset. The sample metadata nearly always contained a de-identified subject ID, COVID-19 status, age in years and sex.

Whole blood was collected in K2EDTA tubes by collaborating institutions according to the institutions' own protocols. For TCRbeta analysis, collaborators shipped samples as frozen whole blood, isolated PBMCs, or DNA extracted from either of those sample types. The study at large found these results: How much clinical and demographic metadata was included differed by source and by participant, and the metadata was provided uncurated.

The immunoSEQ Assay, a bias-controlled multiplex PCR, was used to amplify TCRbeta CDR3 regions from genomic DNA. Turning to the authors' computational methods: Within the assay, amplification of reference gene primers was used to estimate how many nucleated cells each sample contained. To quantify the absolute abundance of each unique TCRbeta CDR3 rearrangement, sequence reads were collapsed and filtered. Productive Simpson clonality was computed per sample as the square root of Simpson's diversity index over productive rearrangements. TCRdb carries this immuneACCESS record with in-frame sequences only. Its versions omit some clonotypes, under half of them owing to an unresolved V gene in the studies checked, with the rest unexplained. D and trimming were read from the DNA, whereas the V and J calls and clone size are those reported in that table. This sample gives approximately 390,000 clones in total; nearly 90% of them show up just once. The ten top clones hold approximately 6.2% of the sample.

Looking up the germline V gene yields CDR1 SGDLS and CDR2 YYNGEE. The CDR3 goes from the cysteine to the phenylalanine over 15 residues. CDR3 DNA is the only sequence kept; it has 45 bases, read in frame from the first base. Relative to germline, V is 0 bases shorter and J is 10 bases shorter, with 14 bases between their ends. As for this clone: The antigen it binds to is not known. No much larger clone is present one base from it, and per-base qualities are unavailable.

The sequence was collected from a man aged 18 to 30 with active or convalescent COVID-19. The sample consisted of peripheral blood. Here the chain combines TRBV9 and TRBJ1-6; there is no confident call for the D gene. The CDR3: CASSVGADTRSPLHF. The sequenced DNA: TGTGCCAGCAGCGTAGGGGCAGACACTCGGTCACCCCTCCACTTT.